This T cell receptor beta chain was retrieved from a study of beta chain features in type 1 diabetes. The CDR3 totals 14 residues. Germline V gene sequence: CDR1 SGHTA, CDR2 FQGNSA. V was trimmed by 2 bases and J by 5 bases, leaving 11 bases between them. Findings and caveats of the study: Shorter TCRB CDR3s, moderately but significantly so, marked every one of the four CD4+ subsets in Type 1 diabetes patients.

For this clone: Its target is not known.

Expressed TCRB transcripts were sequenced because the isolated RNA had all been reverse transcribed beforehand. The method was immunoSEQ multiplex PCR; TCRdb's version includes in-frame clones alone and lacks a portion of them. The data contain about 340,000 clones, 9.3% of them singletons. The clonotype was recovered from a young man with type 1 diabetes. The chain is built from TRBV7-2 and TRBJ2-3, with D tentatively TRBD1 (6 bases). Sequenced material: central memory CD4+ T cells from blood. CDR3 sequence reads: CASSLPQDRDTQYF. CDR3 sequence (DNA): TGTGCCAGCAGCTTACCTCAGGACAGAGATACGCAGTATTTT.